Listed here are 18 T cell receptor beta chains from one sample, sequenced in a study of cytomegalovirus exposure and HLA in healthy donors. Vbeta (60) and Jbeta (13) primers were used in the PCR. Method: immunoSEQ multiplex PCR; TCRdb's copy keeps in-frame clones and lacks some. The repertoire shows 200,000 to 250,000 clones; the top ten hold over 0.75%. What was sequenced was PBMCs. The receptors come from a woman in her twenties or thirties in good health and CMV-seropositive.

The chain uses TRBV5-7 and TRBJ1-3; D is unresolved. TRBV5-7 is given ORF status, its function remaining uncertain. V lost 0 bases and J lost 8, with 18 bases in between. This CDR3 has 16 residues. This CDR3 reads CASSLGSPRPVDTIYF. CDR3 DNA sequence: TGTGCCAGCAGCTTGGGCAGTCCCCGTCCCGTGGACACCATATATTTT.

The chain employs TRBV27 and TRBJ1-5, with TRBD1 matching over 9 bases. Germline V CDR1 and CDR2: MNHEY, SMNVEV (reference sequence). Unmatched junction bases numbered 11, after V lost 2 bases and J lost 0 bases. The CDR3 totals 19 residues. This chain's CDR3 is CASSLIGQGRTYSNQPQHF. CDR3 in DNA: TGTGCCAGCAGTTTAATAGGACAGGGGCGAACTTATAGCAATCAGCCCCAGCATTTT.

CDR3 amino acids: CASSLSRVQGENQPQHF. CDR3 coding DNA: TGTGCCAGCAGTTTATCCAGAGTACAGGGGGAAAATCAGCCCCAGCATTTT. The chain uses TRBV28 and TRBJ1-5, with 8 bases matching TRBD1. The CDR3 consists of 17 residues. Per germline, CDR1 MDHEN and CDR2 SYDVKM. J gave up 4 bases and V 1 base, and 9 bases lay outside the gene matches.

CDR3 DNA sequence: TGTGCCAGCTCACCGCGGACACCGCGGTCTAACTATGGCTACACCTTC. Protein product: CASSPRTPRSNYGYTF. This chain links TRBV18 with TRBJ1-2, with D perhaps matching TRBD1 (5 bases). Per germline, CDR1 KGHSH and CDR2 LQKENI. Trimming left V 3 bases short and J 0 bases short, with 14 bases between. The CDR3 totals 16 residues.

This chain joins TRBV6-5 and TRBJ1-2; TRBD1 is a possible D gene (6 bases). Germline CDR1 is MNHEY and CDR2 is SVGAGI. Between the trimmed V and J ends, which lost 6 bases and 1 base, there was a span of 15 bases. This CDR3 has 15 amino acids. The CDR3 sequence is CASSPPGQSNYGYTF. CDR3 coding DNA: TGTGCCAGCAGCCCCCCTGGACAGAGTAACTATGGCTACACCTTC.

The chain recombines TRBV12-2 with TRBJ2-3; TRBD2 reflects the table's D call only, with no check against the DNA. TRBV12-2 constitutes a pseudogene. The CDR3 loop spans 15 amino acids. CDR3 protein: CASSRAGNSTDTQYF. The CDR3 region has the DNA TGTGCAAGTTCTCGGGCGGGGAATAGCACAGATACGCAGTATTTT.

In DNA, the CDR3 is TGTGCCAGCAGCCTCTCCGGGATGAACACTGAAGCTTTCTTT. It is translated as CASSLSGMNTEAFF. The chain couples TRBV7-9 to TRBJ1-1, with D unclear. V shed 5 bases and J shed 0 bases, with 10 bases lying between them. Germline V gene sequence: CDR1 SEHNR, CDR2 FQNEAQ (reference sequence). The CDR3 is 14 amino acids.

The chain recombines TRBV7-9 with TRBJ1-4, with D unclear. The CDR3 covers 14 residues. With 2 bases removed from V and 8 bases from J, the gap between germline ends came to 12 bases. The germline V gene encodes CDR1 SEHNR and CDR2 FQNEAQ (reference sequence). This chain's CDR3 is CASSLKGEGEKLFF. As DNA, the CDR3 is TGTGCCAGCAGCTTAAAGGGAGAGGGAGAAAAACTGTTTTTT.

The chain recombines TRBV10-2 with TRBJ2-1; a possible D gene is TRBD2 (6 bases). There are 13 residues in the CDR3. Germline-derived CDR1 and CDR2 are WSHSY and SAAADI. Trimming cost V 10 bases and J 3 bases, with 13 bases left between them. This CDR3 reads CATWGVIYNEQFF. Written as DNA, the CDR3 is TGCGCCACATGGGGGGTTATCTACAATGAGCAGTTCTTC.

This rearrangement joins TRBV6-5 to TRBJ2-1; 8 nucleotides align to TRBD1. The ends lost 6 bases at V and 8 bases at J; junction bases unmatched: 12. Per germline, CDR1 MNHEY and CDR2 SVGAGI. This CDR3 region has 15 residues. The DNA of the CDR3 is TGTGCCAGCAGGACAGGGGTGAGCTTTGACGATGAGCAGTTCTTC. This codes for CASRTGVSFDDEQFF.

The gene calls are TRBV5-1 and TRBJ2-1; 8 bases are shared with TRBD2. Germline trimming cut 4 bases from V and 10 bases from J; bases unmatched to any gene: 4. Germline V CDR1 and CDR2: SGHRS, YFSETQ. The CDR3 runs 12 residues. The CDR3 bases are TGCGCCAGCAGCAAGACTAGCGAGGAGCAGTTCTTC. Protein: CASSKTSEEQFF.

This chain uses TRBV10-1 with TRBJ2-7; a weak D match, TRBD1 (6 bases). Germline-derived CDR1 and CDR2 are WNHNN and SYGVQD (reference sequence). This CDR3 comprises 13 residues. The V gene lost 6 bases and the J gene lost 7 bases, with 16 bases spanning the gap. CDR3 nucleotide sequence: TGCGCCAGCAGGGACAGCACGAGACGGGAGCAGTACTTC. Protein sequence: CASRDSTRREQYF.

The chain uses TRBV9 and TRBJ1-1, with 12 bases fitting TRBD1. Germline-derived CDR1 and CDR2 are SGDLS and YYNGEE. The CDR3 is made up of 16 amino acids. V shed 4 bases, J shed 1 base, and the junction held 5 bases outside the gene matches. CDR3: CASSKGTGGRNTEAFF. CDR3 DNA: TGTGCCAGCAGCAAGGGGACAGGGGGCCGGAACACTGAAGCTTTCTTT.

The chain combines TRBV7-2 with TRBJ1-5; D unclear. This CDR3 contains 14 residues. Germline V gene lookup returns CDR1 SGHTA and CDR2 FQGNSA. Between the trimmed V and J ends, which lost 1 base and 7 bases, there was a span of 11 bases. In DNA form, the CDR3 reads TGTGCCAGCAGCTTAGGAGGGCCGTGGCAGCCCCAGCATTTT. As protein: CASSLGGPWQPQHF.

The V and J genes are TRBV21-1 and TRBJ1-5; no check of the table's D call, TRBD1, against the DNA was made. TRBV21-1 is listed as a pseudogene. This CDR3 is built from 17 residues. The chain's CDR3 is CASSKVFETGGAQPQHF. CDR3 DNA: TGTGCCAGCAGCAAAGTATTCGAGACAGGGGGCGCCCAGCCCCAGCATTTT.

The V call is TRBV27, the J call TRBJ2-1, with 11 bases matching TRBD2. V lost 4 bases, J lost 7 bases, and 12 bases stayed unmatched. Germline V gives CDR1 MNHEY, CDR2 SMNVEV (reference sequence). The CDR3 is made up of 17 amino acids. CDR3 coding DNA: TGTGCCAGCAGTTCCCGATCCTATAGCGGGGGGGAAAATGAGCAGTTCTTC. The encoded protein is CASSSRSYSGGENEQFF.

The CDR3 loop is CASSLGTSGHSTDTQYF. CDR3 bases: TGCGCCAGCAGCTTGGGGACTAGCGGGCATAGCACAGATACGCAGTATTTT. The J gene is TRBJ2-3, the V gene TRBV5-1, with 11 bases that match TRBD2. Germline V CDR1 and CDR2: SGHRS, YFSETQ. This CDR3 spans 17 amino acids. With 0 bases clipped from V and 0 bases from J, the junction kept 3 bases outside the gene matches.

The chain combines TRBV5-1 with TRBJ2-3; the D gene is possibly TRBD2 (6 bases). Germline-derived CDR1 and CDR2 are SGHRS and YFSETQ. The CDR3 is 16 residues long. Trimming took off 2 bases at V and 2 bases at J, with 15 bases between the two ends. CDR3 coding DNA: TGCGCCAGCAGCTTATCCCTAGCGACAAACACAGATACGCAGTATTTT. This sequence encodes CASSLSLATNTDTQYF.